The clone carrying this T cell receptor beta chain has only one observation. Its antigen is unidentified. V shed 0 bases and J shed 5 bases, with 4 bases lying between them. Germline CDR1 MGHRA, CDR2 YSYEKL. The CDR3 runs to 13 residues. This specimen belongs to a study of cytomegalovirus exposure and HLA in healthy donors. Study-wide results and limits: Later analysis demonstrated an association between a missense DCLRE1C variant and TCR beta V- and J-gene trimming. By a later analysis, the bulk of CMV-associated TCR beta chains appeared HLA-restricted.

Primers included in the PCR were 60 Vbeta and 13 Jbeta primers. Original processing notes: Roughly 11 million of the roughly 80 million unique TCR beta chains counted in a later analysis were shared. The table came from immunoSEQ multiplex PCR; TCRdb's copy has only in-frame clones and leaves some out. V and J calls and clone size follow that table, whereas D and trimming were derived from the DNA. The sample lists 200,000 or so clones; 70% to 80% were seen once. The TCR originated in a male donor in good health and CMV-seropositive. The chain carries TRBV4-1 and TRBJ2-2; no clear D. What was sequenced was PBMCs. CDR3 coding DNA: TGCGCCAGCAGCCAAGACAGAACCGGGGAGCTGTTTTTT. Translated, it gives CASSQDRTGELFF.